The rows below give T cell receptor beta chains drawn from one sample of a study of OX40 agonist ivuxolimab in advanced cancers. The protocol was immunoSEQ multiplex PCR, while the TCRdb copy is restricted to in-frame clones and leaves out a portion. The data show tens of thousands of clones, with 80% to 90% seen just once and more than 1.5% held by the top ten. Specimen: CD4+ or CD8+ T cells sorted from blood, collected in a trial of the OX40 agonist ivuxolimab. Source of these receptors: an adult with an advanced solid tumor such as melanoma, head and neck, liver or kidney cancer. Each CDR3 is given with its conserved first and last residue. A D gene is named only where the DNA matches it firmly. Expanded clones are given a class, and other clones once, few, many or no size at all.

j_call,d_call,v_call,clone_size,cdr3_length,cdr3_nt,cdr3_aa
TRBJ2-3,TRBD2,TRBV19,NA,15,TGTGCCAGTAGTATTTTTAGCGGGAGTACAGATACGCAGTATTTT,CASSIFSGSTDTQYF
TRBJ2-7,NA,TRBV6-5,NA,14,TGTGCCAGCACCTCTAACGACAGACCCTACGAGCAGTACTTC,CASTSNDRPYEQYF
TRBJ2-5,NA,TRBV29-1,NA,13,TGCAGCGTCCCCGGGACTCTACAAGAGACCCAGTACTTC,CSVPGTLQETQYF
TRBJ2-7,NA,TRBV6-1,NA,15,TGTGCCAGCAGCCCTCTTGGGGGAGTTAGCCACGAGCAGTACTTC,CASSPLGGVSHEQYF
TRBJ2-7,NA,TRBV18,NA,15,TGTGCCAGCTCACCACCCGGACCTTCGGCCTACGAGCAGTACTTC,CASSPPGPSAYEQYF
TRBJ1-1,TRBD1,TRBV2,NA,14,TGTGCCAGCAGGCCCAGGGGGGCCAGTACTGAAGCTTTCTTT,CASRPRGASTEAFF
TRBJ1-6,NA,TRBV6-1,NA,13,TGTGCCAGCAGTGAAGCCAGGGAGCCACCCCTCCACTTT,CASSEAREPPLHF
TRBJ2-4,NA,TRBV18,NA,13,TGTGCCAGCTCAGGGACGAGGAAGGACATTCAGTACTTC,CASSGTRKDIQYF
TRBJ2-2,TRBD1,TRBV10-3,NA,16,TGTGCCATCAGCAGGGGGACAGGGGCCGGCACCGGGGAGCTGTTTTTT,CAISRGTGAGTGELFF
TRBJ2-3,TRBD2,TRBV2,NA,12,TGTGCCAGCGGACTAGCTTTGGATACGCAGTATTTT,CASGLALDTQYF
TRBJ2-1,TRBD2,TRBV9,NA,16,TGTGCCAGCAGCACAAAACGGAGCGGGAGTTGGAATGAGCAGTTCTTC,CASSTKRSGSWNEQFF
TRBJ1-1,TRBD1,TRBV19,NA,14,TGTGCCAGTTCCCGGACAGGGCTGAACACTGAAGCTTTCTTT,CASSRTGLNTEAFF
TRBJ2-1,NA,TRBV21-1,NA,15,TGTGCCAGCAGCAATGGCGTGAGCTCCTACAATGAGCAGTTCTTC,CASSNGVSSYNEQFF
TRBJ1-1,NA,TRBV5-1,NA,15,TGCGCCAGCAGCTTGGATTGGGTGGGGAACACTGAAGCTTTCTTT,CASSLDWVGNTEAFF
TRBJ1-2,NA,TRBV19,NA,15,TGTGCCAGTAGCAACCCCTTTATACTGATCTATGGCTACACCTTC,CASSNPFILIYGYTF
TRBJ2-7,TRBD1,TRBV7-9,NA,14,TGTGCCAGCAGCTCTACAGGGGGCGCGACCGAGCAGTACTTC,CASSSTGGATEQYF
TRBJ1-5,NA,TRBV6-1,NA,18,TGTGCCAGCAGTGCGAAATCTCCCGGGGTTGATAGCAATCAGCCCCAGCATTTT,CASSAKSPGVDSNQPQHF
TRBJ2-3,TRBD2,TRBV5-1,once,14,TGCGCCAGCAGCTTTAGCGGGGACACAGATACGCAGTATTTT,CASSFSGDTDTQYF
TRBJ2-2,TRBD1,TRBV19,NA,15,TGTGCCAGTAGTATAACCAGGGGGCTTACCGGGGAGCTGTTTTTT,CASSITRGLTGELFF
TRBJ1-1,TRBD1,TRBV7-3,NA,15,TGTGCCAGCAGCCCTACAGGGGAGGCGTACACTGAAGCTTTCTTT,CASSPTGEAYTEAFF
TRBJ2-1,NA,TRBV29-1,NA,13,TGCAGCGCTGGGCCAGGGGTGTACAATGAGCAGTTCTTC,CSAGPGVYNEQFF
TRBJ2-7,NA,TRBV23-1,once,13,TGCGCCAGCACCCGGGACGGAGGCTACGAGCAGTACTTC,CASTRDGGYEQYF
TRBJ2-5,TRBD1,TRBV12-5,NA,21,TGTGCTAGTGATGGACAGGGGGCGGGGATCCCCACCAGCCGTCCGATAGAGACCCAGTACTTC,CASDGQGAGIPTSRPIETQYF
TRBJ1-1,NA,TRBV27,few,14,TGTGCCAGCAGCCTACAGGGTTGGGGCACTGAAGCTTTCTTT,CASSLQGWGTEAFF
TRBJ2-1,TRBD2,TRBV7-3,NA,15,TGTGCCAGCAGCTTAAACCTAGCGGGAGTGGATGAGCAGTTCTTC,CASSLNLAGVDEQFF
TRBJ2-1,TRBD2,TRBV10-2,NA,14,TGCGCCAGCCGACTAGCGGGAGGAGGAGGTGAGCAGTTCTTC,CASRLAGGGGEQFF
TRBJ2-5,NA,TRBV29-1,NA,13,TGCAGCGTTCGGGGGACCTTTGGGGAGACCCAGTACTTC,CSVRGTFGETQYF
TRBJ2-7,TRBD1,TRBV2,NA,15,TGTGCCAGCAGTGAGGATAGGGGGCTCTCCTACGAGCAGTACTTC,CASSEDRGLSYEQYF
TRBJ2-1,NA,TRBV4-3,NA,14,TGCGCCAGCAGCCAAGGGACCTGGGGCAATGAGCAGTTCTTC,CASSQGTWGNEQFF
TRBJ1-4,NA,TRBV7-9,once,17,TGTGCCAGCAGCTCCTTGGGGGGAGCCGGGACGGATGAAAAACTGTTTTTT,CASSSLGGAGTDEKLFF
TRBJ1-1,NA,TRBV6-5,NA,12,TGTGCCAGCAGTTATCGGGGCGCTGGGGCTTTCTTT,CASSYRGAGAFF
TRBJ2-7,TRBD2,TRBV30,NA,14,TGTGCCTGGAGACCCCCCGGGACTAGATACGAGCAGTACTTC,CAWRPPGTRYEQYF
TRBJ1-4,NA,TRBV27,NA,13,TGTGCCAGCAGTTTTTTGGCTAATGAAAAACTGTTTTTT,CASSFLANEKLFF
TRBJ1-3,NA,TRBV6-6,few,16,TGTGCCAGCAGTCCCTTGGCTCCCAGCTCTGGAAACACCATATATTTT,CASSPLAPSSGNTIYF
TRBJ2-5,TRBD2,TRBV6-5,few,14,TGTGCCAGCAGTTTGGGGGGGTCACAAGAGACCCAGTACTTC,CASSLGGSQETQYF
TRBJ2-3,NA,TRBV19,NA,16,TGTGCCAGTAGTAGGCGGGACGCCGGTCGAGAAGATACGCAGTATTTT,CASSRRDAGREDTQYF
TRBJ2-1,NA,TRBV28,NA,16,TGTGCCAGCAGTCATGCCGGGACAGGGGGACTAGCGGAGCAGTTCTTC,CASSHAGTGGLAEQFF
TRBJ2-1,TRBD1,TRBV29-1,once,13,TGCAGCGTGGGGGGACAGGGGGCTAATGAGCAGTTCTTC,CSVGGQGANEQFF
TRBJ2-4,TRBD1,TRBV11-2,NA,18,TGTGCCAGCAGCTATCTTCCGGGACAGGGGATAGCCAAAAACATTCAGTACTTC,CASSYLPGQGIAKNIQYF
TRBJ1-2,NA,TRBV30,NA,11,TGTGCCTGGAGTACAGGGCTGGGCTACACCTTC,CAWSTGLGYTF
TRBJ2-6,NA,TRBV2,NA,13,TGTGCCAGCATCCGCTCTGGGGCCAACGTCCTGACTTTC,CASIRSGANVLTF
TRBJ2-7,TRBD2,TRBV7-2,NA,15,TGTGCCAGCAGCTCTCCTAGCGGGAGGGCCCTCGAGCAGTACTTC,CASSSPSGRALEQYF
TRBJ2-1,NA,TRBV7-9,NA,10,TGTGCCAGCAGCTTAAGTGAGCAGTTCTTC,CASSLSEQFF
TRBJ2-1,NA,TRBV18,NA,14,TGTGCCAGCTCAGGGAGGCCGGTAAACAATGAGCAGTTCTTC,CASSGRPVNNEQFF
TRBJ1-1,NA,TRBV6-6,NA,15,TGTGCCAGCAGTTACTCAGCAGGGGAGGATACTGAAGCTTTCTTT,CASSYSAGEDTEAFF
TRBJ1-1,TRBD1,TRBV7-9,NA,15,TGTGCCAGCAGCCTGTTCGGGACAGTGAACACTGAAGCTTTCTTT,CASSLFGTVNTEAFF
TRBJ1-2,NA,TRBV5-4,NA,14,TGTGCCAGCAGCTTGGGTTGGGGTAACTATGGCTACACCTTC,CASSLGWGNYGYTF
TRBJ1-1,TRBD1,TRBV30,NA,14,TGTGCCTGTTTGATGGGACAGGGGAACACTGAAGCTTTCTTT,CACLMGQGNTEAFF